The source of this TCR beta chain is a study of cytomegalovirus exposure and HLA in healthy donors. Study results and limitations: Most TCR beta V segments were productive about 90% or about 30% of the time in an earlier analysis. Presence/absence analyses assumed roughly uniform sequencing depth across donors. Differences between HLA loci emerged in a later analysis of TCR association rates, with DRB1 most and HLA-C fewest.

The PCR employed 60 Vbeta primers together with 13 Jbeta primers. Assay: immunoSEQ multiplex PCR; the TCRdb copy retains only in-frame clones and omits some. The sample yields 150,000 to 200,000 clones, about 85% seen once. Turning to this clone: What it binds is not known.

Trimming removed 3 bases from V and 3 bases from J; junction bases left unmatched: 3. The germline V gene encodes CDR1 SEHNR and CDR2 FQNEAQ (reference sequence). The CDR3 consists of 14 residues. The receptor was derived from a woman aged 45-65 years in good health and CMV-seropositive. Sequencing was done on a sample of PBMCs. This chain connects TRBV7-9 to TRBJ2-7; 9 nucleotides align to TRBD1. CDR3 region: CASSFRQGGYEQYF. The CDR3 coding sequence is TGTGCCAGCAGCTTCCGACAGGGGGGCTACGAGCAGTACTTC.